These 15 T cell receptor beta chains originate from one sample sequenced in a study of neurological immune-mediated disorders. Using its own MiXCR run on the 5' RACE reads, TCRdb lists one record per CDR3 protein. The table shows 25,000 to 35,000 distinct CDR3 sequences, with approximately 15% occurring only once. Time point described: technical triplicate 3. Material for sequencing was CD4+ T cells from blood. Receptors originate from a female donor with HTLV-1-associated myelopathy (HAM/TSP).

This clonotype came up many times. The rearrangement links TRBV5-6 to TRBJ2-5; D is ambiguous. Looked up from germline, CDR1 is SGHDT and CDR2 is YYEEEE. Trimming left V 2 bases short and J 0 bases short, with 8 bases between. CDR3 size: 14 residues. The CDR3 region has the DNA TGTGCCAGCAGCTTCCGACGGAACCAAGAGACCCAGTACTTC. This codes for CASSFRRNQETQYF.

This clonotype was detected many times. This chain uses TRBV5-4 with TRBJ2-5, with D perhaps assigned TRBD1 or TRBD2 (5 bases each). V lost 6 bases and J 5 bases, leaving 14 bases between the germline ends. The CDR3 consists of 13 residues. CDR1 is SGHNT and CDR2 is YYREEE in the germline V gene (reference sequence). The CDR3 region is CASTSGGSETQYF. The CDR3, as DNA: TGTGCCAGCACGAGTGGGGGTTCGGAGACCCAGTACTTC.

Many counts were recorded for this clonotype. The rearrangement joins TRBV5-6 to TRBJ2-2; D possibly corresponds to TRBD2 (5 bases). The germline V gene encodes CDR1 SGHDT and CDR2 YYEEEE. Trimming left V 0 bases short and J 4 bases short, with 7 bases between. The CDR3 runs 14 residues. CDR3 sequence reads: CASSLGLPTGELFF. The CDR3 DNA sequence: TGTGCCAGCAGCTTGGGACTACCCACCGGGGAGCTGTTTTTT.

Ten or more counts support this clonotype. The junction and the germline gene differ at one end; a read error may be behind it. The chain carries TRBV7-7 and TRBJ2-5, with 7 bases identical to TRBD1. Germline V gives CDR1 SSHAT, CDR2 FNYEAQ (reference sequence). The CDR3 runs to 14 residues. The DNA for the CDR3 is TGTGCTAGCAGCCCCGGGACAGATCAAGAGACCCAGTACTTC. Protein: CASSPGTDQETQYF.

The sample holds many counts of this clonotype. This chain joins TRBV6-6 and TRBJ1-1; D is undetermined. The germline gives CDR1 MNHNY, CDR2 SVGAGI (reference sequence). Deletions cut 5 bases from V and 7 bases from J, with 11 bases between. This CDR3 is 12 amino acids long. In nucleotides, the CDR3 is TGTGCCAGCAGTCACCAGGTAAATGAAGCTTTCTTT. It translates to CASSHQVNEAFF.

J is TRBJ2-5 and V is TRBV20-1; a possible D gene is TRBD2 (6 bases). CDR3 size: 15 residues. Germline V CDR1 and CDR2: DFQATT, SNEGSKA (reference sequence). V was shortened by 6 bases and J by 3 bases, with 20 bases between the two germline ends. CDR3 coding DNA: TGCAGTGCCAGCATGTCGGGCGGGGTTGAAGAGACCCAGTACTTC. Amino acid sequence: CSASMSGGVEETQYF.

This clonotype came up many times. This sequence joins TRBV24-1 and TRBJ1-2; 7 nucleotides line up with TRBD1. The CDR3 length is 15 residues. V lost 4 bases to trimming and J lost 8 bases; unmatched junction nucleotides: 12. The germline V gene encodes CDR1 KGHDR and CDR2 SFDVKD. CDR3 sequence (DNA): TGTGCCACCAGTGACCCGGGACAGCCGGACCCGGGCTACACCTTC. It translates to CATSDPGQPDPGYTF.

The J gene is TRBJ2-5, the V gene TRBV20-1; D might be TRBD1 (6 bases). The CDR3 extends over 12 amino acids. Trimming pared 5 bases from V and 5 bases from J, leaving 12 bases between. Germline loops: CDR1 DFQATT, CDR2 SNEGSKA (reference sequence). The CDR3 sequence: CSADGTSETQYF. CDR3 nucleotide sequence: TGCAGTGCTGACGGGACATCCGAGACCCAGTACTTC.

This clonotype was counted many times. J is TRBJ2-1 and V is TRBV20-1; TRBD2 agrees at 14 bases. Trimming removed 1 base from V and 7 bases from J; junction bases left unmatched: 12. The CDR3 covers 18 residues. Per germline, CDR1 DFQATT and CDR2 SNEGSKA (reference sequence). The CDR3 DNA is TGCAGTGCTAGAGCCGAAACCGGGACTAGCGGGAGTCAGAATGAGCAGTTCTTC. It specifies CSARAETGTSGSQNEQFF.

This clonotype was observed at least ten times. The chain couples TRBV7-2 to TRBJ2-2, with TRBD2 matching 8 bases. CDR1 and CDR2 (germline): SGHTA, FQGNSA. The CDR3 runs to 16 residues. The V segment lost 5 bases and the J segment 3 bases; nucleotides outside the gene matches: 8. CDR3 sequence (DNA): TGTGCCAGCAGCGTGCGGGGGGACTACTACACCGGGGAGCTGTTTTTT. Translation: CASSVRGDYYTGELFF.

Regarding this clonotype: One end of the junction is discordant with germline, which a read error may explain. The rearrangement links TRBV5-1 to TRBJ2-7; D tentatively reads TRBD1 or TRBD2 (5 bases each). CDR1 and CDR2 (germline): SGHRS, YFSETQ. The length of the CDR3 is 15 residues. For the CDR3, the DNA is TGCTCCAGCAGCCTGATTCCGGGACCCTACTACGAGCAGTACTTC. This sequence encodes CSSSLIPGPYYEQYF.

This clonotype has ten or more counts. This CDR3 is CSARPPLASNEQFF. Here the CDR3 DNA reads TGCAGTGCTAGACCGCCGCTAGCGAGCAATGAGCAGTTCTTC. V gene TRBV20-1 combines with J gene TRBJ2-1, with D tentatively TRBD2 (6 bases). V was clipped by 2 bases and J by 6 bases, with 14 bases between them. Germline CDR1 DFQATT, CDR2 SNEGSKA (reference sequence). CDR3 length: 14 residues.

This clonotype was picked up many times. The chain joins TRBV10-3 to TRBJ2-3, with 12 positions matching TRBD2. This CDR3 contains 15 residues. V was clipped by 8 bases and J by 6 bases; unmatched bases: 9. Germline assignment: CDR1 ENHRY and CDR2 SYGVKD. CDR3 DNA: TGTGCCATCTTAAAGGCTAGCGGGGGGGCGGATACGCAGTATTTT. It yields the protein CAILKASGGADTQYF.

This clonotype has a count of ten or more. V usage is TRBV12-3 or TRBV12-4 and J usage is TRBJ2-3; D is uncertain. The V end lost 5 bases, the J end lost 1 base, and 10 bases lay between the germline ends. This CDR3 spans 14 amino acids. CDR3 region: CASSPSGGTDTQYF. The CDR3 coding sequence is TGTGCCAGCAGTCCCTCGGGCGGCACAGATACGCAGTATTTT.

This clonotype was observed many times. A much larger clone differs from this one at a single base, so this may be a read error. This chain joins TRBV28 and TRBJ1-6; D is perhaps TRBD1 (5 bases). This CDR3 region has 14 residues. Germline CDR1 reads MDHEN; CDR2 reads SYDVKM. The CDR3 DNA reads TGTGTCAGCAGTTTATCAGGGTATAATTCACCCCTCCACTTT. Translated: CVSSLSGYNSPLHF.